This T cell receptor (beta chain) was identified during a study of CD4 T cells in relation to SARS-CoV-2 and coronaviruses. Background on the study: Negative control cultures got HIV-1 Nef peptides or no peptide.

About this clone: Its antigen remains unknown.

Method: immunoSEQ multiplex PCR; TCRdb's copy keeps in-frame clones and lacks some. The sample shows around 15,000 clones, 70% to 80% of them seen only once. The unexposed donors gave CD4+ T cells in about 2011-2018, prior to COVID-19. Isolation of CD4+ T cells took place after less than twelve days in culture. As cell numbers allowed, unexposed-donor CD4+ T cells faced SARS-CoV-2 S/N and four cold-coronavirus spikes. Cultures held under 2.5 million PBMCs per well with about 10 IU/ml IL-2. Cultures received half-medium IL-2 refreshes on days 3 and 7. The sequenced material came from CD4+ T cells from PBMCs, cultured in vitro. This sequence originates from a human donor in good health.

This CDR3 reads CASNLGDGYNEQFF. The CDR3 DNA reads TGTGCCAGTAACCTAGGAGATGGCTACAATGAGCAGTTCTTC. The chain employs TRBV19 and TRBJ2-1; D is uncertain. This CDR3 has 14 residues. Germline V gene lookup returns CDR1 LNHDA and CDR2 SQIVND (reference sequence). The ends were cut back, 7 bases at V and 3 bases at J, with 13 bases in the middle.